This TCR beta chain stems from a study of brain T cells in children with intractable seizures (dated by TCRdb to the early 2020s). The study in broad terms: Resected brain tissue from about 53 pediatric epilepsy surgery cases was initially screened for immune gene transcripts with a NanoString immunology panel. Among the roughly twelve selected surgery cases, pre-surgery blood was additionally sequenced for eight, leaving four cases with brain tissue only.

The label giving this sample's time point can be read as: resected brain tissue, or blood drawn just prior to surgery. The surgery cases with the highest brain T cell transcript signatures were chosen for TCR beta chain sequencing of brain tissue, and also of blood when blood was available. Before surgery, patients had received at least one anti-epileptic drug. TCR-sequenced patients were children with drug-resistant epilepsy due to tuberous sclerosis complex, focal cortical dysplasia, Rasmussen encephalitis or hemimegalencephaly. The Monarch genomic DNA purification kit was used to extract bulk genomic DNA from unsorted brain tissue and from whole blood. Study-wide conclusions, independent of this receptor: Because sequencing depth was different between pre-surgery and post-surgery blood, clones absent from the pre-surgery sample may reflect undersampling. Viral specificity was inferred solely from CDR3 sequence similarity, and the HCMV serostatus of the patients was not known.

V is pared back by 2 bases and J by 7 bases, with 15 bases lying between the germline termini. From cysteine to phenylalanine, the CDR3 is 15 amino acids long. Of all the DNA, just the CDR3 is kept, 45 bases in frame from base 1. CDR1 and CDR2 are drawn from the germline V gene (reference sequence): LNHDA, SQIVND. The immunoSEQ assay was used to generate TCR beta chain sequences from genomic DNA. As for the authors' bioinformatics: Any CDR3 sequence that did not begin with the conserved framework cysteine at position 104 was removed by hand. To get clonality, the normalized Shannon's Diversity Index was subtracted from one, giving values from 0 (maximal diversity) to 1 (oligoclonal). Chi-squared comparison-of-proportions tests were used to check whether the frequency of the same CDR3 differed between samples, for example brain versus blood. Public clonotypes were identified by searching immuneACCESS, and similarity to known antiviral clonotypes was assessed with the VDJdb browser. Entries here come from immuneACCESS through TCRdb and include only in-frame sequences with V and J called. Some clones fail to appear in such tables; in the studies checked, an unresolved V gene covers under half of the shortfall, and the cause of the remainder is unknown. Clone size and the V and J calls come from that table; the DNA yielded D and trimming. In this sample the table shows approximately 40,000 clones, roughly 90% of which occur a single time. The ten top clones hold just under 6.5% of the sample.

Details on this clone: Its antigen target is currently unknown. No qualities accompany the bases; no much larger clone lies one base away.

The sample here was peripheral blood, taken at surgery. In this chain, TRBV19 is recombined with TRBJ2-1; the D region possibly corresponds to TRBD1 (6 bases align). The sequence was obtained from a girl aged 2 to 10 with tuberous sclerosis and intractable seizures. This receptor carries the CDR3 CASSIHRAGRNEQFF. The nucleotides are TGTGCCAGTAGTATACACAGGGCGGGTCGAAATGAGCAGTTCTTC.